The clone carrying this TCR beta chain was counted ten times or more. The V end lost 1 base, the J end lost 3 bases, and 4 bases lay between the germline ends. The CDR3 sequence is 14 residues long. CDR1 and CDR2 from the germline V gene are LGHDT and YNNKEL (reference sequence). This specimen belongs to a study of CD8+CD57+ T cells in acquired aplastic anemia. Profiling of TCR beta VDJ combinations and CDR3 sequences used genomic DNA as template. TCRdb re-derived calls from the reads in MiXCR, one entry per CDR3 protein. The table lists hundreds of thousands of distinct CDR3 sequences, 60% to 80% of them singletons.

The source material was sorted CD4+, CD8+, or CD8+CD57+ T cells (not recorded which) from PBMCs. This chain connects TRBV3-1 to TRBJ1-6, with no clear D. This receptor was identified in a human donor in good health, serving as a control. CDR3 coding DNA: TGTGCCAGCAGCCAAGTCAGCTATAATTCACCCCTCCACTTT. Encoded protein: CASSQVSYNSPLHF.